This T cell receptor (beta chain) is drawn from a study of cytomegalovirus exposure and HLA in healthy donors. In germline, CDR1 is LNHDA, CDR2 SQIVND (reference sequence). The V end lost 3 bases, the J end lost 0 bases, and 14 bases lay between the germline ends. There are 16 residues in the CDR3. 13 Jbeta primers and 60 Vbeta primers were used for the PCR. Using immunoSEQ multiplex PCR, the repertoire was profiled, and TCRdb retains in-frame clones only, with some absent. The sample consists of approximately 100,000 clones, approximately 80% of them appearing once. On this clone: Its antigen is as yet unknown.

Overall study findings and caveats: Another analysis was done later, and it associated fewer than 20,000 TCR beta sequences with HLA alleles at 0.05 false discovery rate. It was reported that the classifier diagnosed cytomegalovirus status with high specificity and sensitivity in both the original and validation cohorts.

The J gene is TRBJ1-1, the V gene TRBV19; D might be TRBD1 (6 bases). Sequenced sample: PBMCs. This receptor was taken from a woman younger than 30 in good health and CMV-seronegative. CDR3 region: CASSMETGFMNTEAFF. As DNA, the CDR3 is TGTGCCAGTAGTATGGAGACAGGCTTCATGAACACTGAAGCTTTCTTT.